This T cell receptor (beta chain) was identified during a study of response to subunit inactivated influenza vaccine. The CDR3 loop spans 14 amino acids. Trimming took 3 bases from V and 8 from J, leaving 11 bases between them. CDR1 is SGHTA, CDR2 FQGNSA, per germline. On this clonotype itself: Antigen unknown.

Using its own MiXCR run on the RT-PCR reads, TCRdb lists one record per CDR3 protein. The data contain hundreds of thousands of distinct CDR3 sequences, approximately 15% of them singletons. Study-level findings and limits: Authors suggested that a seasonal influenza vaccination recruits few new T cells each time.

This TCR was sampled from a man between 45 and 60 years old who received an inactivated influenza vaccine. This chain uses TRBV7-2 with TRBJ1-6; D gene uncertain. The input for sequencing was PBMCs from blood, taken 14 days before vaccination. DNA of the CDR3: TGTGCCAGCAGCTTTCAGGCATGGGATTCACCCCTCCACTTT. Encoded protein: CASSFQAWDSPLHF.